The clone carrying this T cell receptor beta chain was picked up many times. The antigen is not known. CDR1 and CDR2 (germline): SGHNT, YYREEE (reference sequence). The CDR3 loop spans 16 amino acids. V was pared by 1 base and J by 6 bases, with 8 bases of the junction left unmatched. This sample was taken from a study of CD8 T cells in ankylosing spondylitis. Study findings and constraints: Disease-linked clones were reportedly significantly enriched in matched ankylosing spondylitis synovial fluid. A number of the motif variants had already been described in reactive arthritis synovial fluid and blood.

TCRdb processed the 5' RACE reads anew with MiXCR; each CDR3 protein has one entry. This sample yields some 37,000 distinct CDR3 sequences, of which around 6% are seen a single time; more than 10% belongs to the top ten. This TCR was recovered from a male donor with ankylosing spondylitis or in good health (not recorded which). The V gene is TRBV5-4, the J gene TRBJ2-1; 9 nucleotides agree with TRBD2. The sample consisted of blood, either unsorted or a sorted T cell fraction (not recorded which). CDR3 region: CASSLFGGGAFNEQFF. DNA of the CDR3: TGTGCCAGCAGCTTGTTCGGCGGGGGGGCATTCAATGAGCAGTTCTTC.